One and the same sample provided the 14 T cell receptor beta chains below, sequenced in a study of shared clonotypes between healthy human individuals (dated by TCRdb to 2019 to 2021). The protocol used for the library was the immunoSEQ multiplex PCR assay. In TCRdb, the immuneACCESS table is reduced to in-frame sequences with V and J assigned. These tables do not hold every clone; where another copy was compared, an unresolved V gene accounts for under half, and the others remain unexplained. This sample lists approximately 2,000,000 clones; over 85% were detected once. The ten largest make up approximately 1.7% of the sample. CD8 naive samples were obtained by positive selection for CCR7 among CD45RO-negative cells, yielding a CD45RA+CCR7+ population from which TemRA cells were excluded. The sequenced material came from naive CD8+ T cells from PBMCs. In the paper's terms, the cell subset or site label means: CD45RA+CCR7+. Receptor source: a man between 18 and 29 years old in good health. Some clones in this sample may be carry-over from other donors' samples.

The rearrangement links TRBV2 to TRBJ2-7, with D hard to call. CDR1 SNHLY and CDR2 FYNNEI come from the germline V gene. This CDR3 has 12 residues. Trimming removed 9 bases from V and 1 base from J, with 10 bases in between. CDR3 sequence (DNA): TGTGCCAGAACGGACGGGTCCTACGAGCAGTACTTC. Translated, it gives CARTDGSYEQYF.

V is TRBV5-1 and J is TRBJ1-1, with TRBD1 matching over 10 bases. The V segment lost 3 bases and the J segment 4 bases; nucleotides outside the gene matches: 9. Germline V gene lookup returns CDR1 SGHRS and CDR2 YFSETQ. The CDR3 is made up of 16 amino acids. CDR3 nucleotides: TGCGCCAGCAGCTCCGGGACAGGGGAGTTGGGCACTGAAGCTTTCTTT. Its translation: CASSSGTGELGTEAFF.

Of note for this clone: Within the sample, other DNA sequences also encode this same CDR3. The chain joins TRBV5-1 to TRBJ2-7; 9 positions match TRBD1. Germline V CDR1 and CDR2: SGHRS, YFSETQ. With V trimmed by 4 bases and J by 1 base, 3 bases remained unmatched. The CDR3 is 14 residues long. CDR3 residues: CASSPGQGSYEQYF. CDR3 DNA sequence: TGCGCCAGCAGCCCTGGACAGGGGTCCTACGAGCAGTACTTC.

The chain has TRBV28 and TRBJ2-7; D perhaps matches TRBD2 (6 bases). The CDR3 covers 15 residues. Per germline, CDR1 MDHEN and CDR2 SYDVKM. Trimming cost V 5 bases and J 3 bases, with 17 bases left between them. This CDR3 is CASSPPPEGNYEQYF. Written as DNA, the CDR3 is TGTGCCAGCAGTCCCCCCCCGGAGGGGAACTACGAGCAGTACTTC.

The V and J genes are TRBV7-8 and TRBJ2-7; 8 bases align to TRBD1. The length of the CDR3 is 16 residues. V lost 1 base and J lost 2; bases outside the gene matches: 7. Germline V gives CDR1 SGHVS, CDR2 FQNEAQ. CDR3 sequence: CASSLVTGDNAYEQYF. In DNA form, the CDR3 reads TGTGCCAGCAGCTTAGTGACAGGGGACAACGCCTACGAGCAGTACTTC.

The chain carries TRBV6-6 and TRBJ1-2; D is unresolved. The CDR3 covers 15 residues. Germline V gene lookup returns CDR1 MNHNY and CDR2 SVGAGI (reference sequence). Trimming stripped 0 bases from V and 5 bases from J, with 13 bases between. The CDR3 sequence: CASSYSIEEKYGYTF. CDR3 nucleotide sequence: TGTGCCAGCAGTTACTCGATCGAGGAGAAGTATGGCTACACCTTC.

There are a few counts of this clone. This chain links TRBV7-8 with TRBJ1-1; maybe TRBD1 (6 bases). CDR1 and CDR2 from the germline V gene are SGHVS and FQNEAQ. The CDR3 length is 14 residues. V shed 4 bases and J shed 8 bases, with 17 bases lying between them. The CDR3 region is CASSSELRGREAFF. The CDR3 DNA is TGTGCCAGCAGCTCCGAACTCAGGGGCAGGGAAGCTTTCTTT. The whole variable domain, remainder taken from reference TRBV7-8 and TRBJ1-1, is GAGVSQSPRYKVAKRGQDVALRCDPISGHVSLFWYQQALGQGPEFLTYFQNEAQLDKSGLPSDRFFAERPEGSVSTLKIQRTQQEDSAVYLCASSSELRGREAFFGQGTRLTVV.

The J gene is TRBJ1-2, the V gene TRBV6-1, with D perhaps matching TRBD1 (6 bases). The CDR3 has 13 residues. The germline V gene encodes CDR1 MNHNS and CDR2 SASEGT. Trimming removed 4 bases from V and 6 bases from J, with 12 bases in between. As DNA, the CDR3 is TGTGCCAGCAGTGGCGGGACACAAAATGGCTACACCTTC. This translates into CASSGGTQNGYTF.

The chain uses TRBV5-5 and TRBJ2-7, with 9 nucleotides matching TRBD1. The germline CDR1 and CDR2 sequences are SGHKS and YYEKEE (reference sequence). Losses at the gene ends were 4 bases for V and 2 bases for J; bases not matched to a gene: 10. CDR3 size: 16 residues. CDR3 nucleotide sequence: TGTGCCAGCAGCATGCCAAACAGGGGGCTTACCTACGAGCAGTACTTC. Translated, it gives CASSMPNRGLTYEQYF. Drawing the rest from reference TRBV5-5 and TRBJ2-7, the complete variable domain is DAGVTQSPTHLIKTRGQQVTLRCSPISGHKSVSWYQQVLGQGPQFIFQYYEKEERGRGNFPDRFSARQFPNYSSELNVNALLLGDSALYLCASSMPNRGLTYEQYFGPGTRLTVT.

This clone was found once. V and J are TRBV6-1 and TRBJ2-7; tentatively, D is TRBD1 (5 bases). The germline V and J ends were trimmed by 10 bases and 5 bases, with 18 bases remaining between them. Germline-derived CDR1 and CDR2 are MNHNS and SASEGT. The CDR3 contains 13 residues. This CDR3 is CATRRGFGDEQYF. The DNA for the CDR3 is TGTGCCACTAGAAGGGGTTTCGGTGACGAGCAGTACTTC.

Concerning this clone: This sample also contains other DNA sequences that code for the same CDR3. The V gene is TRBV7-9, the J gene TRBJ2-3, with D unresolved. Trimming removed 5 bases from V and 6 bases from J, with 3 bases in between. From germline, CDR1 is SEHNR and CDR2 FQNEAQ (reference sequence). This CDR3 contains 10 residues. In DNA, the CDR3 is TGTGCCAGCAGCCTTGATACGCAGTATTTT. This gives the protein CASSLDTQYF.

The chain has TRBV6-1 and TRBJ1-2; D is unclear. The V end was cut by 6 bases, the J end by 4 bases, with 9 bases between. The germline V gene encodes CDR1 MNHNS and CDR2 SASEGT. The CDR3 loop spans 12 amino acids. CDR3 nucleotide sequence: TGTGCCAGCAGAGATGGGGTCTATGGCTACACCTTC. Translated, it gives CASRDGVYGYTF.

This chain connects TRBV5-1 to TRBJ2-1; 8 nucleotides line up with TRBD1. Per germline, CDR1 SGHRS and CDR2 YFSETQ. The CDR3 has 15 residues. V lost 0 bases and J lost 6; bases outside the gene matches: 5. The CDR3 spells CASSLGTGILNEQFF. The CDR3 DNA sequence: TGCGCCAGCAGCTTGGGGACAGGGATCCTCAATGAGCAGTTCTTC.

The V call is TRBV19, the J call TRBJ1-2; 12 positions agree with TRBD1. Germline assignment: CDR1 LNHDA and CDR2 SQIVND (reference sequence). There are 14 residues in the CDR3. Trimming cost V 7 bases and J 8 bases; bases outside gene matches: 8. The CDR3: CASTTGDRGRGYTF. CDR3 nucleotide sequence: TGTGCCAGTACGACGGGGGACAGGGGGCGAGGCTACACCTTC.